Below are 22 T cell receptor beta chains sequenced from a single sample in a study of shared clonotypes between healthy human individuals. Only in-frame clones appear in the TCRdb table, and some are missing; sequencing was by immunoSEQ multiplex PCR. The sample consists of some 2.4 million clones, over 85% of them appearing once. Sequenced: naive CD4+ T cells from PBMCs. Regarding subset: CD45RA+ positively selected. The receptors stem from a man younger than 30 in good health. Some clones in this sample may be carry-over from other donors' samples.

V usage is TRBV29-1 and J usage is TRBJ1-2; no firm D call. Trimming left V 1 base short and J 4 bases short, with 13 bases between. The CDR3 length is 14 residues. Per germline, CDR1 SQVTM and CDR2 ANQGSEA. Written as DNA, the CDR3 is TGCAGCGTTGAAGTTGTTCAGGCATCCTATGGCTACACCTTC. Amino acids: CSVEVVQASYGYTF.

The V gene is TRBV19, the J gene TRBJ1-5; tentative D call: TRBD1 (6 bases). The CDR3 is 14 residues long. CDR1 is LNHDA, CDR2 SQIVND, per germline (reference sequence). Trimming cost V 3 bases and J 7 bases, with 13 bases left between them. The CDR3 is CASSIPNRAQPQHF. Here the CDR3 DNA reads TGTGCCAGTAGTATCCCAAACAGGGCCCAGCCCCAGCATTTT.

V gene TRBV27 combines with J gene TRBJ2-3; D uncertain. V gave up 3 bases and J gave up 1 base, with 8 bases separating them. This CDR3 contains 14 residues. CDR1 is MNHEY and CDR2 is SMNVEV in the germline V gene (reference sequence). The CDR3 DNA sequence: TGTGCCAGCAGTTTCAGGTTCGGCACAGATACGCAGTATTTT. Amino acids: CASSFRFGTDTQYF.

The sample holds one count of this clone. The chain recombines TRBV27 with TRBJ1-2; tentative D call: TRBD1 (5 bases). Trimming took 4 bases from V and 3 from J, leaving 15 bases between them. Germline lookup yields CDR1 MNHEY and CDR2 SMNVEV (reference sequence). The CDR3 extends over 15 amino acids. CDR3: CASSSPQGGDYGYTF. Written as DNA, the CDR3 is TGTGCCAGCAGTTCACCTCAGGGAGGAGACTATGGCTACACCTTC.

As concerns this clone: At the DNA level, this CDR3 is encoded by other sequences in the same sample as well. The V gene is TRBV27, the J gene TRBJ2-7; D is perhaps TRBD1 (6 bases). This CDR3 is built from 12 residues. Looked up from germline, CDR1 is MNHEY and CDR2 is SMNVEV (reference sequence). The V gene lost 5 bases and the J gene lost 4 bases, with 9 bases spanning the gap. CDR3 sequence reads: CASSQQGYEQYF. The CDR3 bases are TGTGCCAGCAGTCAACAGGGATACGAGCAGTACTTC.

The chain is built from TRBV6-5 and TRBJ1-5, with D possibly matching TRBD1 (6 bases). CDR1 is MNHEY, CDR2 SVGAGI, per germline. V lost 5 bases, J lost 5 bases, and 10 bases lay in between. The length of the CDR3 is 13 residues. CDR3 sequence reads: CASSRYRDQPQHF. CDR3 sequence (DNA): TGTGCCAGCAGTCGATACAGGGATCAGCCCCAGCATTTT.

CDR3 in DNA: TGTGCCAGCGGCGTCAGGACACTTTCCTACGAGCAGTACTTC. Translating it yields CASGVRTLSYEQYF. The V call is TRBV2, the J call TRBJ2-7; tentatively, D is TRBD1 (5 bases). From germline, CDR1 is SNHLY and CDR2 FYNNEI. There are 14 residues in the CDR3. Deletions cut 8 bases from V and 1 base from J, with 15 bases between.

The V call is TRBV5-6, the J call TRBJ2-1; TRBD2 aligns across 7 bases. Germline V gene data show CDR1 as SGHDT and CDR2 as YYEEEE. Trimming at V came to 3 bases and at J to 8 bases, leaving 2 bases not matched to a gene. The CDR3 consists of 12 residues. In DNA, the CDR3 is TGTGCCAGCAGCTCGGGACTACATGAGCAGTTCTTC. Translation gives CASSSGLHEQFF. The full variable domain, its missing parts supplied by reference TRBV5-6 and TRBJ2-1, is DAGVTQSPTHLIKTRGQQVTLRCSPKSGHDTVSWYQQALGQGPQFIFQYYEEEERQRGNFPDRFSGHQFPNYSSELNVNALLLGDSALYLCASSSGLHEQFFGPGTRLTVL.

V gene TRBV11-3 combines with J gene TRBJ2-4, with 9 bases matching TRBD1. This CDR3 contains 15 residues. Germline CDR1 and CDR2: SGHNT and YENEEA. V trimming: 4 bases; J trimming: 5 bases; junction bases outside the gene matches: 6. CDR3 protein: CASSSGQGGENIQYF. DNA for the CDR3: TGTGCCAGCAGCTCGGGACAGGGTGGGGAAAACATTCAGTACTTC.

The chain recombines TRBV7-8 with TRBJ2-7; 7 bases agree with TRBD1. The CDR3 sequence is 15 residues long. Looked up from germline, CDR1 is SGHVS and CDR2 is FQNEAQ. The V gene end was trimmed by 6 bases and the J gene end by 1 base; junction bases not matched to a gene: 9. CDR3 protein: CASSYLRDRSYEQYF. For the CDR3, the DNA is TGTGCCAGCAGTTACCTCCGGGACAGATCCTACGAGCAGTACTTC.

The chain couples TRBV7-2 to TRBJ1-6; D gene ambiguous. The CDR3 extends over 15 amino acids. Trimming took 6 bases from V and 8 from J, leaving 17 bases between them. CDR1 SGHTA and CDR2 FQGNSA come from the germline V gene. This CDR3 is CASRLDGGLYSPLHF. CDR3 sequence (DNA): TGTGCCAGCAGGCTGGACGGAGGGCTTTATTCACCCCTCCACTTT.

DNA of the CDR3: TGTGCCAGCAGCTTCTCCGGGAACTACGAGCAGTACTTC. This codes for CASSFSGNYEQYF. V is TRBV7-3 and J is TRBJ2-7, with D maybe TRBD2 (5 bases). CDR3 length equals 13 residues. V shed 3 bases and J shed 3 bases, with 9 bases lying between them. The germline CDR1 and CDR2 sequences are SGHTA and FQGTGA.

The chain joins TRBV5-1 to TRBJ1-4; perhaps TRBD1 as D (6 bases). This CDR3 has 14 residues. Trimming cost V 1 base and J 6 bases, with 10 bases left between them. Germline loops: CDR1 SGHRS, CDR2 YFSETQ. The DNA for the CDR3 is TGCGCCAGCAGCTTGAGGGACACGCATGAAAAACTGTTTTTT. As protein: CASSLRDTHEKLFF.

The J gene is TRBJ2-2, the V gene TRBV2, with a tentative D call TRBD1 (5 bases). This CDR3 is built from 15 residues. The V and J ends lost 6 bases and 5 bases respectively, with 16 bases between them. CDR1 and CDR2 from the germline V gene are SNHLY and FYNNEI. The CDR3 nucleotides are TGTGCCAGCAGGGCAGGGTTAGTGGGTACCGGGGAGCTGTTTTTT. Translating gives CASRAGLVGTGELFF.

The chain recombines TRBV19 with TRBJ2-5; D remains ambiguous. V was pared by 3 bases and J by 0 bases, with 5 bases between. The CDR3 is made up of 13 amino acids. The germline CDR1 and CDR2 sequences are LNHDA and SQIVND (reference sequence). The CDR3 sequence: CASSILDQETQYF. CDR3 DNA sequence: TGTGCCAGTAGTATCCTGGACCAAGAGACCCAGTACTTC.

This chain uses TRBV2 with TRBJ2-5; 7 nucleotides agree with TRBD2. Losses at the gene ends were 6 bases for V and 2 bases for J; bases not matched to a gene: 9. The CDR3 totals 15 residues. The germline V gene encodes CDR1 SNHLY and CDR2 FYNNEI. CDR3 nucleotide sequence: TGTGCCAGCAGCGAGGTGGGGACTATTCAAGAGACCCAGTACTTC. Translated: CASSEVGTIQETQYF.

DNA of the CDR3: TGTGCCAGCAGCTTGGCCGGCGGGGGACCTAAAGCCAGAGAAAAACTGTTTTTT. It codes for CASSLAGGGPKAREKLFF. This chain links TRBV5-4 with TRBJ1-4, with D possibly TRBD1 on 5 matching bases. The CDR3 extends over 18 amino acids. Germline CDR1 SGHNT, CDR2 YYREEE (reference sequence). V was trimmed by 0 bases and J by 8 bases, leaving 23 bases between them.

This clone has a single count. CDR3 in DNA: TGTGCCAGCAGCTTAGGGCCGGGACAGGTCGATGAAAAACTGTTTTTT. It translates to CASSLGPGQVDEKLFF. The chain joins TRBV7-9 to TRBJ1-4; 8 bases agree with TRBD1. Germline V gene data show CDR1 as SEHNR and CDR2 as FQNEAQ (reference sequence). After removal of 1 base from V and 6 bases from J, the junction contained 7 bases not matched to a gene. The CDR3 is made up of 16 amino acids.

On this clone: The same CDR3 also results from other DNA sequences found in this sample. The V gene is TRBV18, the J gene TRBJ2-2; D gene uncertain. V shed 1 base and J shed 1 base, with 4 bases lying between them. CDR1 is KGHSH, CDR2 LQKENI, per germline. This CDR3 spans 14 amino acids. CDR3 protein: CASSPRGNTGELFF. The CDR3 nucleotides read TGTGCCAGCTCACCACGGGGGAACACCGGGGAGCTGTTTTTT.

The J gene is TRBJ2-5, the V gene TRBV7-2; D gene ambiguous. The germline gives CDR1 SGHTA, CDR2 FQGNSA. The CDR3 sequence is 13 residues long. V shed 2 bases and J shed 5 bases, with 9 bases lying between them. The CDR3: CASSLSLGETQYF. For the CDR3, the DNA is TGTGCCAGCAGCTTAAGTCTAGGGGAGACCCAGTACTTC.

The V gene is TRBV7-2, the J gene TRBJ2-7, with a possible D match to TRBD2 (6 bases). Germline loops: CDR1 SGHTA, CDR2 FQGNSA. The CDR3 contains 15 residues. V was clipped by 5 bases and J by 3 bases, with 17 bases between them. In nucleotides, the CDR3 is TGTGCCAGCAGCGTAACCGGGACTCCGTTCTACGAGCAGTACTTC. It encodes CASSVTGTPFYEQYF.

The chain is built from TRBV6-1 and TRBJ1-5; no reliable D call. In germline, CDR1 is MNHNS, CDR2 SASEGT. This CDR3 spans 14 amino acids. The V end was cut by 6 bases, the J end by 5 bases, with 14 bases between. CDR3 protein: CASSPTGGDQPQHF. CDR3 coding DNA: TGTGCCAGCAGCCCCACGGGCGGGGATCAGCCCCAGCATTTT.